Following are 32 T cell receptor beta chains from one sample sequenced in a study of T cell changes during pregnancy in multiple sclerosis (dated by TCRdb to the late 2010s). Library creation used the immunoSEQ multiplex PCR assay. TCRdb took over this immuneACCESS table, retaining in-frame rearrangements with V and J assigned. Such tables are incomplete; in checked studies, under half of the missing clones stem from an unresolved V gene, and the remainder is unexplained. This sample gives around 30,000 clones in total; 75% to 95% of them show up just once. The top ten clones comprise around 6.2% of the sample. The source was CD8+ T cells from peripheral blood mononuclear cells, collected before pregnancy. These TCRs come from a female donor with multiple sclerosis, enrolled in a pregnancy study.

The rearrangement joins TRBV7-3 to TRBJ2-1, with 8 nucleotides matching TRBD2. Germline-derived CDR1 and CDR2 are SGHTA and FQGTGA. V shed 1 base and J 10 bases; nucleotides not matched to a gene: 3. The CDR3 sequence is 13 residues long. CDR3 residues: CASSLIREGEQFF. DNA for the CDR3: TGTGCCAGCAGCTTAATACGGGAGGGAGAGCAGTTCTTC.

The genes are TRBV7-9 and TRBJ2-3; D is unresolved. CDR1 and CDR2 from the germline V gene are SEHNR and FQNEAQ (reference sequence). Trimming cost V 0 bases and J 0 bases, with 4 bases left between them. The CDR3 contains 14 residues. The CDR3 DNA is TGTGCCAGCAGCTTAGCGGCTAGCACAGATACGCAGTATTTT. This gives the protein CASSLAASTDTQYF.

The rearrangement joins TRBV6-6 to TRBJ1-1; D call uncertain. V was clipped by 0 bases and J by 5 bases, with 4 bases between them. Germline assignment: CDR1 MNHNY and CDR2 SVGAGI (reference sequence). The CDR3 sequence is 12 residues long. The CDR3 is CASSYSRTEAFF. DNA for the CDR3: TGTGCCAGCAGTTACTCGAGGACTGAAGCTTTCTTT.

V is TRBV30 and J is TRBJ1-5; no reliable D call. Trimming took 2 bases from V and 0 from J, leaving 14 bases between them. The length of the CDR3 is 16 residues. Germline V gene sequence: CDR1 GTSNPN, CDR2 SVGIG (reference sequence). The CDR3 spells CAWSFTALYSNQPQHF. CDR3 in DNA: TGTGCCTGGAGTTTTACAGCCTTATATAGCAATCAGCCCCAGCATTTT.

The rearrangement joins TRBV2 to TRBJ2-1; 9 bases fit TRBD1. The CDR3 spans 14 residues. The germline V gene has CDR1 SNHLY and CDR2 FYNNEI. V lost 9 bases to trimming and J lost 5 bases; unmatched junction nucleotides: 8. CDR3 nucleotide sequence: TGTGCCAGAGAGGGACAGGGAGTAGACAATGAGCAGTTCTTC. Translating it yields CAREGQGVDNEQFF. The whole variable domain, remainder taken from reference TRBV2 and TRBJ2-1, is EPEVTQTPSHQVTQMGQEVILRCVPISNHLYFYWYRQILGQKVEFLVSFYNNEISEKSEIFDDQFSVERPDGSNFTLKIRSTKLEDSAMYFCAREGQGVDNEQFFGPGTRLTVL.

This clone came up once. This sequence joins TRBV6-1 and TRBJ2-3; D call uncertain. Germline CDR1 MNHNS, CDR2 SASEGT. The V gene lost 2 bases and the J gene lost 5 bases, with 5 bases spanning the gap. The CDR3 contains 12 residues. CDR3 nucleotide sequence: TGTGCCAGCAGTGAACGTAGAGATACGCAGTATTTT. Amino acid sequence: CASSERRDTQYF.

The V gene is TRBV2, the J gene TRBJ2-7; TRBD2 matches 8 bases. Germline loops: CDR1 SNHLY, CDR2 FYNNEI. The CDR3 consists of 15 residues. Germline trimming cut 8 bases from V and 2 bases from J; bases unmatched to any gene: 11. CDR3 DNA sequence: TGTGCCAGCTGGATACAAGCGGGAGATCCCTACGAGCAGTACTTC. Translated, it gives CASWIQAGDPYEQYF.

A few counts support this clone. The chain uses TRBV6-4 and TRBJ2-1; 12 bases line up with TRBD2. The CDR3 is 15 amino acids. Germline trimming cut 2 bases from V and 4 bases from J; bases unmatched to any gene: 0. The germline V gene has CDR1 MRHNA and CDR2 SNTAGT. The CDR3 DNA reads TGTGCCAGCAGTGACGGGACTAGCGGGTACAATGAGCAGTTCTTC. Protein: CASSDGTSGYNEQFF.

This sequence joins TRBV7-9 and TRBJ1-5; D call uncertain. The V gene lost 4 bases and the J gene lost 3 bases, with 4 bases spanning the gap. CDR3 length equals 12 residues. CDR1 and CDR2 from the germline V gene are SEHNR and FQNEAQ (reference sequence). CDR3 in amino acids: CASSSYNQPQHF. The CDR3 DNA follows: TGTGCCAGCAGCTCCTACAATCAGCCCCAGCATTTT.

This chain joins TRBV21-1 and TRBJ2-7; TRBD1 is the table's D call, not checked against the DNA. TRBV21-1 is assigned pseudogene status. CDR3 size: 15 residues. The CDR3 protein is CASSYPGTESYEQYF. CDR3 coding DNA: TGTGCCAGCAGTTACCCTGGGACAGAATCCTACGAGCAGTACTTC.

CDR3: CASGWAETTANTGELFF. In DNA form, the CDR3 reads TGTGCCAGCGGTTGGGCAGAGACCACCGCGAACACCGGGGAGCTGTTTTTT. The chain is built from TRBV7-8 and TRBJ2-2; D uncertain. V was cut by 8 bases and J by 0 bases, with 19 bases left in between. The CDR3 contains 17 residues. Germline V gene data show CDR1 as SGHVS and CDR2 as FQNEAQ.

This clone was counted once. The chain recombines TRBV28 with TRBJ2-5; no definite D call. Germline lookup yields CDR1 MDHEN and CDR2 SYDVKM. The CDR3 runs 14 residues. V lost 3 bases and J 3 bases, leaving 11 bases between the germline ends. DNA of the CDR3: TGTGCCAGCAGTTTGGCGGAGTCGGAAGAGACCCAGTACTTC. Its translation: CASSLAESEETQYF. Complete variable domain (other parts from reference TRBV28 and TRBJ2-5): DVKVTQSSRYLVKRTGEKVFLECVQDMDHENMFWYRQDPGLGLRLIYFSYDVKMKEKGDIPEGYSVSREKKERFSLILESASTNQTSMYLCASSLAESEETQYFGPGTRLLVL.

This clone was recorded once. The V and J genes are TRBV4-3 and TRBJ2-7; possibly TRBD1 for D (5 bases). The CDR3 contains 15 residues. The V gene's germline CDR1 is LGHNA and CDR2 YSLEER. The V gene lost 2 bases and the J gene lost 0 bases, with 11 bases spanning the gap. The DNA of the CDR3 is TGCGCCAGCAGCCAAATGACAGCTAGCTCCTACGAGCAGTACTTC. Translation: CASSQMTASSYEQYF.

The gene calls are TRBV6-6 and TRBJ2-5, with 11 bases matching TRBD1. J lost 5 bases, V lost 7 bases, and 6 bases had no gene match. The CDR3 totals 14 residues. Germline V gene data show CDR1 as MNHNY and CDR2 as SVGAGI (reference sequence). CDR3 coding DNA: TGTGCCAGCACGGGGGACAGGGGGTGGGAGACCCAGTACTTC. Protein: CASTGDRGWETQYF.

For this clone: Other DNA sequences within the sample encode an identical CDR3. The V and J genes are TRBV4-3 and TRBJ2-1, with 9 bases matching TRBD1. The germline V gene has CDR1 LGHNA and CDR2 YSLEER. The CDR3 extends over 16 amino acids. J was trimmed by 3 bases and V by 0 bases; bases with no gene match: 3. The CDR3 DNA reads TGCGCCAGCAGCCAAGAGGGACAGGGCAGCTACAATGAGCAGTTCTTC. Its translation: CASSQEGQGSYNEQFF.

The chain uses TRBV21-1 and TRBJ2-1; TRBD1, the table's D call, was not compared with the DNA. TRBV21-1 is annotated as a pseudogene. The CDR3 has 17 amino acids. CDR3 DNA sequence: TGTGCCAGCAGCATCCTCCCGGGACAGGGGAGGTACAATGAGCAGTTCTTC. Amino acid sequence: CASSILPGQGRYNEQFF.

This chain's CDR3 is CASSQESGSGYEQYF. Here the CDR3 DNA reads TGCGCCAGCAGCCAAGAATCGGGGTCGGGGTACGAGCAGTACTTC. The chain is built from TRBV4-3 and TRBJ2-7, with TRBD2 as a possible D gene (5 bases). From germline, CDR1 is LGHNA and CDR2 YSLEER. The V end was cut by 0 bases, the J end by 4 bases, with 13 bases between. The CDR3 is made up of 15 amino acids.

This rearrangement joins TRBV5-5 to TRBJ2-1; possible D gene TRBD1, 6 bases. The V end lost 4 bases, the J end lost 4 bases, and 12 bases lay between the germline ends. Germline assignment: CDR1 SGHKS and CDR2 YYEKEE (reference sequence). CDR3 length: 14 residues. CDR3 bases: TGTGCCAGCAGCCTACAGGGTCGATACAATGAGCAGTTCTTC. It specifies CASSLQGRYNEQFF. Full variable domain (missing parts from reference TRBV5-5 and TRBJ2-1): DAGVTQSPTHLIKTRGQQVTLRCSPISGHKSVSWYQQVLGQGPQFIFQYYEKEERGRGNFPDRFSARQFPNYSSELNVNALLLGDSALYLCASSLQGRYNEQFFGPGTRLTVL.

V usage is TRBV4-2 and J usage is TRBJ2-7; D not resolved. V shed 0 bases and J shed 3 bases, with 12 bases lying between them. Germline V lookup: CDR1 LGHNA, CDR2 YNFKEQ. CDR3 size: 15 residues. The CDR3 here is CASSQEIGAVYEQYF. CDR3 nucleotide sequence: TGTGCCAGCAGCCAAGAGATTGGCGCGGTCTACGAGCAGTACTTC.

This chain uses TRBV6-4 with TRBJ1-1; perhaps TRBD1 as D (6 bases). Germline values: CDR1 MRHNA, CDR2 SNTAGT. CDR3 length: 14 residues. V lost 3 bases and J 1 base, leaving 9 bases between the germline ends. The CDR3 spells CASSEGGANTEAFF. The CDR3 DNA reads TGTGCCAGCAGTGAAGGGGGTGCGAACACTGAAGCTTTCTTT.

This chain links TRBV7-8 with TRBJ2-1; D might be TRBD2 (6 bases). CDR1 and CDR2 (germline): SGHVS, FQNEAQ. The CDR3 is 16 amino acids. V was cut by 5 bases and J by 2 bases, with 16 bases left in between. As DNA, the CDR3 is TGTGCCAGCAGCCAAAGCGGCCCTAGCGCCTACAATGAGCAGTTCTTC. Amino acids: CASSQSGPSAYNEQFF.

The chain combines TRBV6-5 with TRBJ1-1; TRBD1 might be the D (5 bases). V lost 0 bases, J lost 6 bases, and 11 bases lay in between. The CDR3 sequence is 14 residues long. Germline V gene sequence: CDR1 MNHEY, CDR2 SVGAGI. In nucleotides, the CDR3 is TGTGCCAGCAGTTACTCCGGGGGGAAGGCTGAAGCTTTCTTT. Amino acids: CASSYSGGKAEAFF.

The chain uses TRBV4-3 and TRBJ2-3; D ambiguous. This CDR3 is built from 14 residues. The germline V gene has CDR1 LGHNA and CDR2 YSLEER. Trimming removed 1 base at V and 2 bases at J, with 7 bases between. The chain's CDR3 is CASSQGQTTDTQYF. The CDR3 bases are TGCGCCAGCAGCCAAGGACAAACCACAGATACGCAGTATTTT.

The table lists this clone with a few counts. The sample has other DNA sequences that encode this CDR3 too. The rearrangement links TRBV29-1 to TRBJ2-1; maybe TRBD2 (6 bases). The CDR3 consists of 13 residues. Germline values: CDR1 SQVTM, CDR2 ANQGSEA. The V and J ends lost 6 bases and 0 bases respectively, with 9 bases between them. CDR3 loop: CSVAGYSYNEQFF. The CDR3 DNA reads TGCAGCGTCGCGGGATACTCCTACAATGAGCAGTTCTTC.

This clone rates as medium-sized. The chain's CDR3 is CASSFGTSDVNEQFF. DNA of the CDR3: TGTGCCAGCAGCTTCGGGACTAGCGACGTCAATGAGCAGTTCTTC. The gene calls are TRBV11-2 and TRBJ2-1; 10 bases are shared with TRBD2. The CDR3 runs 15 residues. Germline assignment: CDR1 SGHAT and CDR2 FQNNGV. J gave up 6 bases and V 3 bases, and 5 bases lay outside the gene matches.

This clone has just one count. As DNA, the CDR3 is TGTGCCAGCAGCCTCCGGGACAGGCCCTACGAGCAGTACTTC. Translating gives CASSLRDRPYEQYF. The chain couples TRBV7-9 to TRBJ2-7; 8 bases fit TRBD1. Trimming removed 5 bases from V and 2 bases from J; junction bases left unmatched: 5. Germline loops: CDR1 SEHNR, CDR2 FQNEAQ (reference sequence). This CDR3 region has 14 residues.

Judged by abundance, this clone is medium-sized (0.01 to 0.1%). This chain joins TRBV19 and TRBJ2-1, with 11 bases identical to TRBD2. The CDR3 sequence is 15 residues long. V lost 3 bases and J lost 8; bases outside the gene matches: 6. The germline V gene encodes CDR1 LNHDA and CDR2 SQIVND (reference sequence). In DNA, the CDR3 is TGTGCCAGTAGTATCGAACTAGCGGGAGATTATGAGCAGTTCTTC. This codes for CASSIELAGDYEQFF.

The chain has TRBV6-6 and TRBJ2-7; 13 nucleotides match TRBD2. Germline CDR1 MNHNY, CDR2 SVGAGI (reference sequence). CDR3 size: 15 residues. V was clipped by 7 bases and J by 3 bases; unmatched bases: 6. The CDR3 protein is CASTTRTSGSYEQYF. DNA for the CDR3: TGTGCCAGCACCACTCGGACTAGCGGGAGCTACGAGCAGTACTTC.

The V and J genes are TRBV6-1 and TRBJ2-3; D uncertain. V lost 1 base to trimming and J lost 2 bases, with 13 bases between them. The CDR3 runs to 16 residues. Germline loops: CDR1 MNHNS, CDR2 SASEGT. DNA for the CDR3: TGTGCCAGCAGTGAAGATACCCCTCCACTCACAGATACGCAGTATTTT. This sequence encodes CASSEDTPPLTDTQYF.

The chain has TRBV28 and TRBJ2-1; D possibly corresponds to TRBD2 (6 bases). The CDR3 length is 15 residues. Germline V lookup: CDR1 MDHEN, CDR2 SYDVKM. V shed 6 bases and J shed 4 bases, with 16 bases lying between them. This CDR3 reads CASRVFRETYNEQFF. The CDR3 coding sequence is TGTGCCAGCAGGGTCTTCCGGGAGACTTACAATGAGCAGTTCTTC.

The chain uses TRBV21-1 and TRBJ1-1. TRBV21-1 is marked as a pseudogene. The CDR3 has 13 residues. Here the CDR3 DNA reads TGTGCCAGCAGCAAAGGCGGACGGGAGGGAGCTTTCTTT. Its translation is CASSKGGREGAFF.

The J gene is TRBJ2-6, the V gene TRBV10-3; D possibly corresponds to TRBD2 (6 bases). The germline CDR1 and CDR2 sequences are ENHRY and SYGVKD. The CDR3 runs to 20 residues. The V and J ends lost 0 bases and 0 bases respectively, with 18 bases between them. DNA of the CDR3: TGTGCCATCAGTGAGTCCGGGGGACCATCTAAGAGCTCTGGGGCCAACGTCCTGACTTTC. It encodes CAISESGGPSKSSGANVLTF.